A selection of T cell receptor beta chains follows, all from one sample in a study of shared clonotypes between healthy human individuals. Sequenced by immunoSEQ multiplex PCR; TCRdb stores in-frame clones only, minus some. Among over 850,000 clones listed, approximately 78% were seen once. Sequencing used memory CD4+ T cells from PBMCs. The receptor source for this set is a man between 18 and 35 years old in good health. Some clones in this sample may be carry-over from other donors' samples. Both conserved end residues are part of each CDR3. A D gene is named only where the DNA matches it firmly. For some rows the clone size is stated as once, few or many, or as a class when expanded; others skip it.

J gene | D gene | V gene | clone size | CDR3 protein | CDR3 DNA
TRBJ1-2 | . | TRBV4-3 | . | CASSQGLGDYGYTF | TGCGCCAGCAGCCAAGGACTGGGGGACTATGGCTACACCTTC
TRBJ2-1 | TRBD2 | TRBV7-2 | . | CASSPQLAGVYNEQFF | TGTGCCAGCAGCCCACAACTAGCGGGAGTATACAATGAGCAGTTCTTC
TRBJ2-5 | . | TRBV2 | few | CASSERFSSRTQYF | TGTGCCAGCAGTGAAAGGTTCAGCTCAAGGACCCAGTACTTC
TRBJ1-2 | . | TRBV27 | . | CASRGLGGANGYTF | TGTGCCAGCAGGGGCCTAGGGGGGGCTAATGGCTACACCTTC
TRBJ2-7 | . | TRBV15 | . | CATSRGTAIAYEQYF | TGTGCCACCAGCAGAGGCACAGCAATAGCCTACGAGCAGTACTTC
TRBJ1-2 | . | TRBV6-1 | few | CASSLTWSNGYTF | TGTGCCAGCAGCTTAACATGGTCGAATGGCTACACCTTC
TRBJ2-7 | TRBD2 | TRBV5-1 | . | CASSYLGLAPYEQYF | TGCGCCAGCAGCTACCTGGGACTAGCGCCCTACGAGCAGTACTTC
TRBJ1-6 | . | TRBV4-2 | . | CASSQIRDDSYNSPLHF | TGTGCCAGCAGCCAAATCAGGGATGACTCCTATAATTCACCCCTCCACTTT
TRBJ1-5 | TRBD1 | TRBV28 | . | CATLGRGLDQPQHF | TGTGCCACCCTTGGGAGGGGGCTTGATCAGCCCCAGCATTTT
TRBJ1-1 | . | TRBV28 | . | CASSWMGRASRDFTEAFF | TGTGCCAGCAGTTGGATGGGGAGGGCTTCCCGGGACTTCACTGAAGCTTTCTTT
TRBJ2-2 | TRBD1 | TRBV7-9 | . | CASSPAGQGGKAGELFF | TGTGCCAGCAGCCCGGCGGGACAGGGAGGGAAAGCCGGGGAGCTGTTTTTT
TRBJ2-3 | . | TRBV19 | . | CASSIEQVETTDTQYF | TGTGCCAGTAGTATTGAGCAGGTTGAAACCACAGATACGCAGTATTTT
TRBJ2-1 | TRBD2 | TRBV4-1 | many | CASSHGGELAGGHEQFF | TGCGCCAGCAGCCATGGAGGCGAACTAGCGGGAGGACACGAGCAGTTCTTC
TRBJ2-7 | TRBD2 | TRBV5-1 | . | CASSLGLAGKAVYEQYF | TGCGCCAGCAGCCTGGGACTAGCGGGAAAGGCGGTCTACGAGCAGTACTTC
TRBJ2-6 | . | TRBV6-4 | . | CASSEQSGANVLTF | TGTGCCAGCAGTGAACAGTCTGGGGCCAACGTCCTGACTTTC
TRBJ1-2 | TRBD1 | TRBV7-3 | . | CASSLGGDSPGYTF | TGTGCCAGCAGCTTAGGGGGGGACAGCCCCGGCTACACCTTC
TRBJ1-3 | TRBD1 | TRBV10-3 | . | CAISEGGDSGNTIYF | TGTGCCATCAGTGAAGGGGGCGATTCTGGAAACACCATATATTTT
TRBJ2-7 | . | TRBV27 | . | CASSFSPKKWESGHEQYF | TGTGCCAGCAGTTTTTCCCCCAAGAAATGGGAGTCAGGGCACGAGCAGTACTTC
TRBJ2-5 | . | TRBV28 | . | CAGNRELDETQYF | TGTGCCGGGAACAGGGAACTAGACGAGACCCAGTACTTC
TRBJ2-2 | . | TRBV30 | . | CAWRPGNTGELFF | TGTGCCTGGAGACCGGGGAACACCGGGGAGCTGTTTTTT
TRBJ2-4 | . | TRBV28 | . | CASREGLAKNIQYF | TGTGCCAGCAGGGAGGGCTTAGCCAAAAACATTCAGTACTTC
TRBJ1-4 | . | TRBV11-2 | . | CASSFIGLYNEKLFF | TGTGCCAGCAGCTTTATCGGGCTGTATAATGAAAAACTGTTTTTT
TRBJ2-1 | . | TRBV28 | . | CASTPTGVLYEQFF | TGTGCCAGCACCCCAACTGGAGTTCTATATGAGCAGTTCTTC
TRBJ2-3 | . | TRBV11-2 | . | CASSLDWDLTRTDTQYF | TGTGCCAGCAGCTTGGACTGGGACCTGACACGCACAGATACGCAGTATTTT
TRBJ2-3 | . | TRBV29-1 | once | CSVHDGRSAIRTDTQYF | TGCAGCGTTCACGACGGCCGGAGCGCAATAAGGACAGATACGCAGTATTTT
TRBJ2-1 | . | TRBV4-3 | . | CASSQVRGSSYNEQFF | TGCGCCAGCAGCCAAGTCAGGGGATCATCCTACAATGAGCAGTTCTTC
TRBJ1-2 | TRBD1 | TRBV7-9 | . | CASSPTGGNYGYTF | TGTGCCAGCAGCCCGACAGGGGGTAACTATGGCTACACCTTC
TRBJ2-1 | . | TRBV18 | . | CASSGGLGSYNEQFF | TGTGCCAGCTCGGGGGGACTTGGCTCCTACAATGAGCAGTTCTTC
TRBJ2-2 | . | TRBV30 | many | CAWKSGVGTLNTGELFF | TGTGCCTGGAAATCGGGCGTCGGTACCCTCAACACCGGGGAGCTGTTTTTT
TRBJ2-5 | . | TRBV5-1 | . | CASSLSEGGQETQYF | TGCGCCAGCAGCTTGAGTGAGGGTGGCCAAGAGACCCAGTACTTC
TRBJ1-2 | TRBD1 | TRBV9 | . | CASSEGQGGVYGYTF | TGTGCCAGCAGCGAAGGACAGGGGGGCGTCTATGGCTACACCTTC
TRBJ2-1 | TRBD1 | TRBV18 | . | CASSLTSPGQVYNEQFF | TGTGCCAGCTCACTAACCAGTCCGGGACAGGTCTACAATGAGCAGTTCTTC
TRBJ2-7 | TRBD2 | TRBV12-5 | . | CASGSSSGRVEQYF | TGTGCTAGTGGTTCGTCTAGCGGGAGGGTCGAGCAGTACTTC
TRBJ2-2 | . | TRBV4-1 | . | CASRGWTGELFF | TGCGCCAGCAGGGGTTGGACCGGGGAGCTGTTTTTT
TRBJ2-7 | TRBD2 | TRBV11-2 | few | CASSAPSGVSSYEQYF | TGTGCCAGCAGCGCACCTAGCGGGGTGAGCTCCTACGAGCAGTACTTC
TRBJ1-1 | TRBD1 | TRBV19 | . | CASSTDRGRGEDTEAFF | TGTGCCAGTAGTACGGACAGGGGGCGAGGGGAGGACACTGAAGCTTTCTTT
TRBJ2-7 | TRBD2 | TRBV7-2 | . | CASSLVGTSGIEQYF | TGTGCCAGCAGCTTAGTCGGGACTAGCGGGATCGAGCAGTACTTC
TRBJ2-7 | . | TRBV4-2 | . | CASSQPGDRSYEQYF | TGTGCCAGCAGTCAACCAGGGGATCGAAGCTACGAGCAGTACTTC
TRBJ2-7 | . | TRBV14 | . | CASSPEDLGEQYF | TGTGCCAGCAGCCCCGAGGACCTTGGCGAGCAGTACTTC
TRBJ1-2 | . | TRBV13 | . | CASSLGLGNGYTF | TGTGCCAGCAGCCTAGGGTTGGGGAATGGCTACACCTTC
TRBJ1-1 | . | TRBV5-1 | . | CASSPQGFAEAFF | TGCGCCAGCAGCCCGCAGGGTTTCGCTGAAGCTTTCTTT
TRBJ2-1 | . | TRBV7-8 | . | CASSLGTLNNEQFF | TGTGCCAGCAGCTTAGGGACACTGAACAATGAGCAGTTCTTC
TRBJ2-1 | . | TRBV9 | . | CASSAVGSGVQFF | TGTGCCAGCAGCGCGGTGGGGTCGGGTGTGCAGTTCTTC
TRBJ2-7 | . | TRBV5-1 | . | CASSSLDSYEQYF | TGCGCCAGCAGCTCTCTGGACAGCTACGAGCAGTACTTC
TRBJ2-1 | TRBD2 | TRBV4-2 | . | CASSQGTSGSVIDEQFF | TGTGCCAGCAGCCAGGGCACTAGCGGGAGTGTTATCGATGAGCAGTTCTTC
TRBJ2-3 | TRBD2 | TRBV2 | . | CASSEGPWGGRGLSTDTQYF | TGTGCCAGCAGTGAAGGCCCGTGGGGCGGGAGGGGGTTGAGCACAGATACGCAGTATTTT
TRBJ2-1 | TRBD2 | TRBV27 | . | CASSLWGGSYNEQFF | TGTGCCAGCAGTTTATGGGGGGGCTCCTACAATGAGCAGTTCTTC
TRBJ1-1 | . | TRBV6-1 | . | CASSERGGLNTEAFF | TGTGCCAGCAGTGAAAGAGGGGGACTGAACACTGAAGCTTTCTTT
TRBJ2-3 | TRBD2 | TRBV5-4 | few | CASSPLTSGTQYF | TGTGCCAGCAGCCCCCTGACTAGCGGTACGCAGTATTTT
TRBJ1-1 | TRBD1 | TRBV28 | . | CASSFSQQGWSSTEAFF | TGTGCCAGCAGTTTTTCCCAACAGGGGTGGAGTAGCACTGAAGCTTTCTTT
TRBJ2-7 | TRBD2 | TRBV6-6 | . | CASSYGTSGGEQYF | TGTGCCAGCAGTTACGGGACTAGCGGAGGGGAGCAGTACTTC
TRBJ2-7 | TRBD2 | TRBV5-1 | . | CASSPGLAGGDSYEQYF | TGCGCCAGCAGCCCGGGACTAGCGGGAGGGGATTCCTACGAGCAGTACTTC
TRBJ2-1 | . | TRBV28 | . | CASSPEVVLAEQFF | TGTGCCAGCAGTCCTGAGGTCGTGTTAGCTGAGCAGTTCTTC
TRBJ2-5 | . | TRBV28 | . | CASSRGRMGSQYF | TGTGCCAGCAGTCGGGGCCGGATGGGGAGCCAGTACTTC
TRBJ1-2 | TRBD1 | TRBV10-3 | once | CASLRDSHYGYTF | TGTGCTTCACTTCGGGACAGCCACTATGGCTACACCTTC
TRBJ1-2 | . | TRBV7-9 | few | CASSLNPPAKATF | TGTGCCAGCAGCCTAAACCCCCCCGCGAAAGCCACCTTC
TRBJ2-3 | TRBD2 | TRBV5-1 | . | CASSLTSGITDTQYF | TGCGCCAGCAGCTTGACTAGCGGTATAACAGATACGCAGTATTTT
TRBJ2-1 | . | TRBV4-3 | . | CASSRGVTGEQFF | TGCGCCAGCAGCCGGGGGGTTACCGGAGAGCAGTTCTTC
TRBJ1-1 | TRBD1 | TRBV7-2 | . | CASSSRQGAGTEAFF | TGTGCCAGCAGCTCCCGACAGGGGGCAGGCACTGAAGCTTTCTTT
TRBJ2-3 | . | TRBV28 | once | CASSLPTTDTQYF | TGTGCCAGCAGTTTACCAACCACAGATACGCAGTATTTT